The rows below give T cell receptor beta chains drawn from one sample of a study of OX40 agonist ivuxolimab in advanced cancers. Sequencing used immunoSEQ multiplex PCR; TCRdb keeps in-frame clones, though not all of them. The table lists roughly 60,000 clones, 85% to 95% of them singletons. This specimen consisted of CD4+ or CD8+ T cells sorted from blood, obtained in a trial of the OX40 agonist ivuxolimab. These receptors were obtained from an adult with an advanced solid tumor such as melanoma, head and neck, liver or kidney cancer. Each CDR3 is given with its conserved first and last residue. The D gene is left open where the match is weak. Clone sizes are given selectively: once, few, many, or a class where the clone is expanded.

clone size,V gene,D gene,J gene,CDR3 protein,CDR3 DNA
NA,TRBV11-3,NA,TRBJ2-2,CASRYRGPGELFF,TGTGCCAGCAGATACCGGGGCCCCGGGGAGCTGTTTTTT
NA,TRBV6-1,NA,TRBJ2-3,CASSEPAGSSTDTQYF,TGTGCCAGCAGTGAACCGGCGGGAAGTAGTACAGATACGCAGTATTTT
NA,TRBV7-9,NA,TRBJ2-2,CASSLVPPVANTGELFF,TGTGCCAGCAGCTTAGTCCCGCCCGTCGCGAACACCGGGGAGCTGTTTTTT
NA,TRBV4-1,NA,TRBJ2-2,CASSQNTNTGELFF,TGCGCCAGCAGCCAAAACACGAACACCGGGGAGCTGTTTTTT
NA,TRBV6-5,TRBD2,TRBJ2-7,CASSYSAGGYEQYF,TGTGCCAGCAGTTACTCAGCGGGAGGCTACGAGCAGTACTTC
NA,TRBV9,TRBD2,TRBJ2-3,CASTQMGLAGVTDTQYF,TGTGCCAGCACCCAAATGGGACTAGCGGGAGTCACAGATACGCAGTATTTT
NA,TRBV9,NA,TRBJ2-2,CASSVEFSSGANTGELFF,TGTGCCAGCAGCGTAGAATTTAGTTCGGGGGCGAACACCGGGGAGCTGTTTTTT
once,TRBV19,NA,TRBJ2-7,CASSIAGSLYEQYF,TGTGCCAGTAGTATAGCTGGGAGTTTGTACGAGCAGTACTTC
NA,TRBV4-1,NA,TRBJ1-2,CASSQDGGDYGYTF,TGCGCCAGCAGCCAAGACGGGGGGGACTATGGCTACACCTTC
NA,TRBV28,TRBD1,TRBJ2-6,CASSLRTGAGANVLTF,TGTGCCAGCAGTTTACGGACAGGGGCTGGGGCCAACGTCCTGACTTTC
NA,TRBV7-9,TRBD1,TRBJ1-2,CASSPTQGLGYGYTF,TGTGCCAGCAGCCCAACACAGGGGCTGGGCTATGGCTACACCTTC
few,TRBV28,NA,TRBJ2-7,CASGLGRDLDEQYF,TGTGCCAGCGGGTTGGGGCGGGATCTAGACGAGCAGTACTTC
NA,TRBV7-3,NA,TRBJ2-1,CASSFARDPAYEQFF,TGTGCCAGCAGCTTTGCCCGGGACCCCGCCTATGAGCAGTTCTTC
NA,TRBV6-5,NA,TRBJ2-2,CASSSRVGGELFF,TGTGCCAGCAGTTCCCGGGTCGGCGGGGAGCTGTTTTTT